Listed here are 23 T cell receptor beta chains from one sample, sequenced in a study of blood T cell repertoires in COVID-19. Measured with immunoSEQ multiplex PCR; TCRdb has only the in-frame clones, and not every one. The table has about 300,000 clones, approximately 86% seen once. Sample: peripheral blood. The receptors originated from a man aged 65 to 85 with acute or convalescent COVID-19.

The chain's CDR3 is CAWSLQRNTEAFF. CDR3 DNA sequence: TGTGCCTGGAGTCTACAGAGGAACACTGAAGCTTTCTTT. This sequence joins TRBV30 and TRBJ1-1, with D hard to call. This CDR3 comprises 13 residues. V was pared by 2 bases and J by 1 base, with 8 bases between. The V gene's germline CDR1 is GTSNPN and CDR2 SVGIG (reference sequence).

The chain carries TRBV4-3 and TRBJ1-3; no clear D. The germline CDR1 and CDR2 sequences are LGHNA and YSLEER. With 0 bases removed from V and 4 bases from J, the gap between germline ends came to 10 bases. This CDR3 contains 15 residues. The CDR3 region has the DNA TGCGCCAGCAGCCAAGATTGGGCATTCGGAAACACCATATATTTT. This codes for CASSQDWAFGNTIYF.

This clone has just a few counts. The CDR3 bases are TGTGCCAGGGGTAGCGTTAGCACAGATACGCAGTATTTT. Encoded protein: CARGSVSTDTQYF. The V call is TRBV6-4, the J call TRBJ2-3; tentatively, D is TRBD2 (5 bases). The germline V and J ends were trimmed by 9 bases and 0 bases, with 10 bases remaining between them. Per the germline V gene, CDR1 is MRHNA and CDR2 is SNTAGT. The CDR3 extends over 13 amino acids.

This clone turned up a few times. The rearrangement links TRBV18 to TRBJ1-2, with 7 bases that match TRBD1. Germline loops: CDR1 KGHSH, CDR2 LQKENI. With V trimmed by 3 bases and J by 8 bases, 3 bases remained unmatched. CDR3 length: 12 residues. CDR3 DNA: TGTGCCAGCTCACCGCAGGGGGGAGGCTACACCTTC. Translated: CASSPQGGGYTF.

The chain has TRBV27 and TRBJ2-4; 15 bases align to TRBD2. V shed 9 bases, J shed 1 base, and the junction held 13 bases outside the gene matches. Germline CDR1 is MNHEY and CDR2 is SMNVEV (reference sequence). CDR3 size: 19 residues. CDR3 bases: TGTGCCAGGCTCCCCGGACTAGCGGGGGGGCGCGGGGCCAAAAACATTCAGTACTTC. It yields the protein CARLPGLAGGRGAKNIQYF.

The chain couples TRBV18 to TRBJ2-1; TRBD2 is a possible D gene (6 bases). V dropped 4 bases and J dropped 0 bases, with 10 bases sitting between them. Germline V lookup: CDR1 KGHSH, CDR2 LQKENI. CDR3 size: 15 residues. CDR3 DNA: TGTGCCAGCTCACGGGACTCGAGCTCCTACAATGAGCAGTTCTTC. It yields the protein CASSRDSSSYNEQFF.

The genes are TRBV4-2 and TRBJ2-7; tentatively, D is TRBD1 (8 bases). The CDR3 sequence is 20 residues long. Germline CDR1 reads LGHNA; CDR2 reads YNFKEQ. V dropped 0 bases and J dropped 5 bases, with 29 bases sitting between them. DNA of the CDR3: TGTGCCAGCAGCCAAGATCGCCCAGGGGGCTTTGTGGGAGGGAGGCACGAGCAGTACTTC. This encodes CASSQDRPGGFVGGRHEQYF.

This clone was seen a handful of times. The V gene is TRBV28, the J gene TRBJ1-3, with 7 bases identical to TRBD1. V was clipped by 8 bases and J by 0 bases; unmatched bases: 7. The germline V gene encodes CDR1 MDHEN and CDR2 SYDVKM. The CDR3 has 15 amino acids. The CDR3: CASLGDSVSGNTIYF. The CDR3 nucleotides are TGTGCCAGCCTTGGGGACAGCGTCTCTGGAAACACCATATATTTT.

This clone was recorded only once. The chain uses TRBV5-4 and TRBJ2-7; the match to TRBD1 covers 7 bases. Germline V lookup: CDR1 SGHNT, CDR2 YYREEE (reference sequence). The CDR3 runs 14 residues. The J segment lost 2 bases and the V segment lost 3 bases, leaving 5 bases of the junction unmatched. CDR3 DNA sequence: TGTGCCAGCAGCTCCGGGACAGATCCCTACGAGCAGTACTTC. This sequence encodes CASSSGTDPYEQYF.

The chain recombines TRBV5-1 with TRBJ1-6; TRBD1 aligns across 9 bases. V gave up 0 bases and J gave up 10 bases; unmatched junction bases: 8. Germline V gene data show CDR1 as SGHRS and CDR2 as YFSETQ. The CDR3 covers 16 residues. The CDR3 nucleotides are TGCGCCAGCAGCTTGGGGCCGGGACAGGGAGGCTCACCCCTCCACTTT. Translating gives CASSLGPGQGGSPLHF.

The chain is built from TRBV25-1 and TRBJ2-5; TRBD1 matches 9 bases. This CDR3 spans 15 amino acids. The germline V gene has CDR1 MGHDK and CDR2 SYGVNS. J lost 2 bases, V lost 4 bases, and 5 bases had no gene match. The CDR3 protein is CASSGGQGPQETQYF. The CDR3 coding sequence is TGTGCCAGCAGTGGGGGACAGGGTCCTCAAGAGACCCAGTACTTC. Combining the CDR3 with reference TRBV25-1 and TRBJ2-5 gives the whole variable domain EADIYQTPRYLVIGTGKKITLECSQTMGHDKMYWYQQDPGMELHLIHYSYGVNSTEKGDLSSESTVSRIRTEHFPLTLESARPSHTSQYLCASSGGQGPQETQYFGPGTRLLVL.

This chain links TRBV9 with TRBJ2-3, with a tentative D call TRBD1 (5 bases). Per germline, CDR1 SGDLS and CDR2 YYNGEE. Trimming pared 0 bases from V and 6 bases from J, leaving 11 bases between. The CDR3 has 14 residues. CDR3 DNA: TGTGCCAGCAGCGTAGAAGGGGTCCAGGATACGCAGTATTTT. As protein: CASSVEGVQDTQYF.

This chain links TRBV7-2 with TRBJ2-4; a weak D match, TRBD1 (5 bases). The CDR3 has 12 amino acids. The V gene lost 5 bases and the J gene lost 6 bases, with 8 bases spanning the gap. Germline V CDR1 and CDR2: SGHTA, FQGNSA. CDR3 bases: TGTGCCAGCAGCCTCGACAGAAACATTCAGTACTTC. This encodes CASSLDRNIQYF.

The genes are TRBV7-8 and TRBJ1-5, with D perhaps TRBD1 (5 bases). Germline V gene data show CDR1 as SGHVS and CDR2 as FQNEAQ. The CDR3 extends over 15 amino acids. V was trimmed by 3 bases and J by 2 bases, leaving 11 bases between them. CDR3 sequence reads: CASSFGTLGNQPQHF. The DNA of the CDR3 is TGTGCCAGCAGCTTCGGGACTCTCGGCAATCAGCCCCAGCATTTT.

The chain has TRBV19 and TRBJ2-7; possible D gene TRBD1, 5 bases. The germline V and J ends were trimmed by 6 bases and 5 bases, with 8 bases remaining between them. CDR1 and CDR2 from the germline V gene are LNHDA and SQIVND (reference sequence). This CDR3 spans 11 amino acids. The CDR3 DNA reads TGTGCCAGTAGCAGGGATCACGAGCAGTACTTC. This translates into CASSRDHEQYF.

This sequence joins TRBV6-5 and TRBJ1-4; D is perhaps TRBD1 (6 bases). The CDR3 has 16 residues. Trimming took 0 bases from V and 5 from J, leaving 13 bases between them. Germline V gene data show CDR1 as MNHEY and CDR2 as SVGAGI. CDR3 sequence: CASSYSTGSQNEKLFF. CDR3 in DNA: TGTGCCAGCAGTTACTCTACAGGGTCCCAAAATGAAAAACTGTTTTTT.

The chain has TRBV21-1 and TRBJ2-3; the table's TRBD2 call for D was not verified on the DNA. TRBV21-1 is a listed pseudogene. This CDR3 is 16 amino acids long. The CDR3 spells CASSKGDTRGTDTQYF. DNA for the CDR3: TGTGCCAGCAGCAAGGGAGACACGAGAGGCACAGATACGCAGTATTTT.

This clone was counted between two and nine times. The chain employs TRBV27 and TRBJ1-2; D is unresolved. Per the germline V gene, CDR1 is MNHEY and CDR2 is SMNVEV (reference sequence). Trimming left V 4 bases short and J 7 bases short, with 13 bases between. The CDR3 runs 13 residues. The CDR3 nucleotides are TGTGCCAGCAGTTCGAACAGAGAAAGTGGCTACACCTTC. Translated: CASSSNRESGYTF.

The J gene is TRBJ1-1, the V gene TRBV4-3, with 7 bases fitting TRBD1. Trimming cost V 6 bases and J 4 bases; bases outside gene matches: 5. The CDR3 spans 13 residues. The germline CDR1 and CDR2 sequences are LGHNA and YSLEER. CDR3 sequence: CASSLGGPTEAFF. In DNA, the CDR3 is TGCGCCAGCAGTCTAGGGGGCCCCACTGAAGCTTTCTTT.

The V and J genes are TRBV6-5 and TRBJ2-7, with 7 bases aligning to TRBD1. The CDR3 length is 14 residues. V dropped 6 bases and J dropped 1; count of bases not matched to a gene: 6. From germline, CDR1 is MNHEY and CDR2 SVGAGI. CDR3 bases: TGTGCCAGCAGACCCAGACAGGGATCCTACGAGCAGTACTTC. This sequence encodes CASRPRQGSYEQYF.

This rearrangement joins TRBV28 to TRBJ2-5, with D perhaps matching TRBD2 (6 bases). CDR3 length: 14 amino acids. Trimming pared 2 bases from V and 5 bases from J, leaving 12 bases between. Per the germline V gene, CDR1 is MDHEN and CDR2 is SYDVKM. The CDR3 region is CASSLMVGLETQYF. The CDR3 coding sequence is TGTGCCAGCAGTTTAATGGTGGGACTGGAGACCCAGTACTTC.

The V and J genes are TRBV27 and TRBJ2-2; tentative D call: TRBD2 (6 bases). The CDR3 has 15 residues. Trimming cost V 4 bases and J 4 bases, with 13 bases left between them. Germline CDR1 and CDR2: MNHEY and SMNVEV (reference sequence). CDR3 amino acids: CASSWGRGSTGELFF. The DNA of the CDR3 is TGTGCCAGCAGTTGGGGACGGGGGAGCACCGGGGAGCTGTTTTTT.

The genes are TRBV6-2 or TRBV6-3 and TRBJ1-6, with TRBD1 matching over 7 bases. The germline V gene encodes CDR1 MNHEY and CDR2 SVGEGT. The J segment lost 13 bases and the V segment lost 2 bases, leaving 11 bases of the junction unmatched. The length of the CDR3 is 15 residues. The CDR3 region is CASSYETGTIVPLHF. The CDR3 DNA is TGTGCCAGCAGTTACGAGACAGGGACCATCGTCCCCCTCCACTTT.